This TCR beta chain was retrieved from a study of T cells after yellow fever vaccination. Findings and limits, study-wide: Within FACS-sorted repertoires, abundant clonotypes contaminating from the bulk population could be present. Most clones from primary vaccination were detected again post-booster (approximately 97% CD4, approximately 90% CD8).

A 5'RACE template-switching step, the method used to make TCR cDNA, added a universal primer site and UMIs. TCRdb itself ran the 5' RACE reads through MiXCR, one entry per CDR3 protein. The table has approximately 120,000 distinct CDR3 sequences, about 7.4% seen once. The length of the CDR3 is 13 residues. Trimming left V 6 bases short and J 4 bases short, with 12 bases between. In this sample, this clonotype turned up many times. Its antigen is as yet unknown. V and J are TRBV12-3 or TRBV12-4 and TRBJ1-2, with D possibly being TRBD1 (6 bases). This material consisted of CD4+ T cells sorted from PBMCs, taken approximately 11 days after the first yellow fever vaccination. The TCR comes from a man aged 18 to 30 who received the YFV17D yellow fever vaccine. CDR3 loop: CASSPGTIYGYTF. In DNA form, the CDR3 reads TGTGCCAGCAGCCCCGGGACAATCTATGGCTACACCTTC.